The sequence of this T cell receptor beta chain was determined in a study of cytomegalovirus exposure and HLA in healthy donors. Regarding the study as a whole: Another analysis was done later, and it associated roughly 15,000 TCR beta sequences with HLA alleles at 0.05 false discovery rate.

This CDR3 has 16 amino acids. Germline CDR1 SGHTA, CDR2 FQGNSA. As concerns this clone: No antigen is known for it. Germline and junction disagree at one end, which may indicate a read error.

A multiplex PCR was run with 60 Vbeta primers and 13 Jbeta primers. Assay used: immunoSEQ multiplex PCR; TCRdb lists only in-frame clones, some missing. Among 150,000 or so clones, 60% to 80% were seen once, and the ten largest hold 1.5% to 2%. The source of this sequence is a female donor in good health and CMV-seronegative. Sequencing was performed on PBMCs. The V call is TRBV7-2, the J call TRBJ1-1; 9 bases are shared with TRBD1. The CDR3 DNA is TGTGCCAGCAGCTTAGCACCAGGACAGGGGAACGCTGAAGCTTTCTTT. Residues: CASSLAPGQGNAEAFF.